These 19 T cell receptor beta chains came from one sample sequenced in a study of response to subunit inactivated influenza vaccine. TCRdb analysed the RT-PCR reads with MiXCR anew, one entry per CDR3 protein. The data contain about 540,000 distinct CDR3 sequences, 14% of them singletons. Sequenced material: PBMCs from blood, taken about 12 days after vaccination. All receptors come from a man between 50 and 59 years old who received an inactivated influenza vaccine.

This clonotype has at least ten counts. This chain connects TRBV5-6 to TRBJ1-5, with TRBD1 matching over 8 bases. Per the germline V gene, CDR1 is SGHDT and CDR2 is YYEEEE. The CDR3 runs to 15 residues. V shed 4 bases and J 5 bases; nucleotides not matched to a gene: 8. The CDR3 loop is CASSAGQGLYQPQHF. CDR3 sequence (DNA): TGTGCCAGCAGCGCTGGACAGGGTCTTTATCAGCCCCAGCATTTT.

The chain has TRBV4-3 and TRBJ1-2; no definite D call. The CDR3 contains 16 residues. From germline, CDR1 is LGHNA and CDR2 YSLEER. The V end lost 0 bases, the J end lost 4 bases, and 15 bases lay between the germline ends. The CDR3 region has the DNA TGCGCCAGCAGCCAAGATTACCTGCGCAGTTTCTATGGCTACACCTTC. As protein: CASSQDYLRSFYGYTF.

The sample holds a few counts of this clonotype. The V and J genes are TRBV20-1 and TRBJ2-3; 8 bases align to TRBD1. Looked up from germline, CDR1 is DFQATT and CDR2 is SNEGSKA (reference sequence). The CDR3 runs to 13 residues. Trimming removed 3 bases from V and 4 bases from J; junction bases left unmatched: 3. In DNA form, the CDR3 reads TGCAGTGCTAGGGACAGGGTAGCAGATACGCAGTATTTT. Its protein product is CSARDRVADTQYF.

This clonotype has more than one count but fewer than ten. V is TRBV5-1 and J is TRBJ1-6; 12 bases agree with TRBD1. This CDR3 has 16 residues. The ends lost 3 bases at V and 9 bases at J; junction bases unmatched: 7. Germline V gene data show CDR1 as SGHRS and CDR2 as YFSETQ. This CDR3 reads CASSSAGQGAGSPLHF. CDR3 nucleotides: TGCGCCAGCAGCTCAGCGGGACAGGGGGCAGGTTCACCCCTCCACTTT.

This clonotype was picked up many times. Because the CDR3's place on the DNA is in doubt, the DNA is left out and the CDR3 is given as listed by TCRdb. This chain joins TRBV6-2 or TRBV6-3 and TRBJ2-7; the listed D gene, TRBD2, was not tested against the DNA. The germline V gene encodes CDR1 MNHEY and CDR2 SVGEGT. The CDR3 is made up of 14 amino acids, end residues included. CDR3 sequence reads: CASSSSGGFYEQYF.

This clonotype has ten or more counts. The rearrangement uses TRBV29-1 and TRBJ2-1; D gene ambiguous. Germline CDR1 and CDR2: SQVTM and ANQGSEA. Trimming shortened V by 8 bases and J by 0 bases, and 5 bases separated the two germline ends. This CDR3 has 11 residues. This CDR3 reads CSSGSYNEQFF. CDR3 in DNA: TGCAGCTCCGGCTCCTACAATGAGCAGTTCTTC.

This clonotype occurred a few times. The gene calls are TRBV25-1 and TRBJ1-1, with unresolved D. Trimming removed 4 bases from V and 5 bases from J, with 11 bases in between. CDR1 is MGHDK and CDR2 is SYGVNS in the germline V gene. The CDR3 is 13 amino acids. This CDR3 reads CASSAHPGTEAFF. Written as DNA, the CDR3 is TGTGCCAGCAGTGCTCACCCGGGGACTGAAGCTTTCTTT.

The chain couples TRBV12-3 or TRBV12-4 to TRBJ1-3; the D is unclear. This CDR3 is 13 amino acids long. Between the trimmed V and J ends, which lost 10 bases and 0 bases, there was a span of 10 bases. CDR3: CANSISSGNTIYF. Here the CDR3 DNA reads TGTGCCAACAGCATAAGCTCTGGAAACACCATATATTTT.

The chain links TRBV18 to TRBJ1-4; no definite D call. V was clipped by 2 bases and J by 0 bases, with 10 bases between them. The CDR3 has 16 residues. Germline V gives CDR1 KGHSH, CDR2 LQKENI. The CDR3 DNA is TGTGCCAGCTCACCAAGGGCACCTACAACTAATGAAAAACTGTTTTTT. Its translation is CASSPRAPTTNEKLFF.

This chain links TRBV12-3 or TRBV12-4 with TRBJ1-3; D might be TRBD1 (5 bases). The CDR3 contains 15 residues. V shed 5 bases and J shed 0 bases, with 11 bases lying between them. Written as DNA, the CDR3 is TGTGCCAGCAGTCCAAGGACAAACTCTGGAAACACCATATATTTT. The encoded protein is CASSPRTNSGNTIYF.

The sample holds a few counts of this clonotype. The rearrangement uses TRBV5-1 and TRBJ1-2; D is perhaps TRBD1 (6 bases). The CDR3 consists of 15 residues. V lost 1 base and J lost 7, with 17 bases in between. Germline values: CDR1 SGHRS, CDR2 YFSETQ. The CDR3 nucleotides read TGCGCCAGCAGCTTGTCCACGTTGGGGGCGCCTGGCTACACCTTC. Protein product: CASSLSTLGAPGYTF.

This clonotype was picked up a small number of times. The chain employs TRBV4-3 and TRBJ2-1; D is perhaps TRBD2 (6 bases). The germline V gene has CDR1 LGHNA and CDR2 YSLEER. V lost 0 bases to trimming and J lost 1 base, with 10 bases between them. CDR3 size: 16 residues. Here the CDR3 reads CASSQDLGTSYNEQFF. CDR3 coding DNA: TGCGCCAGCAGCCAAGATTTAGGGACTTCCTACAATGAGCAGTTCTTC.

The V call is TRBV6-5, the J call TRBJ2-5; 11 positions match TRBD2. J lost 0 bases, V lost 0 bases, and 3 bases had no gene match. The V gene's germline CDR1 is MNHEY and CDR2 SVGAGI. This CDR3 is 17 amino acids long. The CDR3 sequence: CASSYSRLAGHQETQYF. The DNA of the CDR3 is TGTGCCAGCAGTTACTCGAGACTAGCGGGACACCAAGAGACCCAGTACTTC.

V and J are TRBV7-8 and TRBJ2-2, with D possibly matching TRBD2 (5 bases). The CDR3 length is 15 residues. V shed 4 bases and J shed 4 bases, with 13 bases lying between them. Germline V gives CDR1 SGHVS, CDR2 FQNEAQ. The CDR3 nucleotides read TGTGCCAGCAGCTCCCGGCCAGCGGCCACCGGGGAGCTGTTTTTT. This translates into CASSSRPAATGELFF.

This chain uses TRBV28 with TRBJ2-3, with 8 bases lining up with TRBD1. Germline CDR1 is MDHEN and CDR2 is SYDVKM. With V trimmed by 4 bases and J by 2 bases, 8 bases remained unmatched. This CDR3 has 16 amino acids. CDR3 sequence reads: CASSSFYRGSTDTQYF. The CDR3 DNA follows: TGTGCCAGCAGTTCATTCTACAGGGGGTCCACAGATACGCAGTATTTT. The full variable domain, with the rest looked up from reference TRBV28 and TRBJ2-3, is DVKVTQSSRYLVKRTGEKVFLECVQDMDHENMFWYRQDPGLGLRLIYFSYDVKMKEKGDIPEGYSVSREKKERFSLILESASTNQTSMYLCASSSFYRGSTDTQYFGPGTRLTVL.

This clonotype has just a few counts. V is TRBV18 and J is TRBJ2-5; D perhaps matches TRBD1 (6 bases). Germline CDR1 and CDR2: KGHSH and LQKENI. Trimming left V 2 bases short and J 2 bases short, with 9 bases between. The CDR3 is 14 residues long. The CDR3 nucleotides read TGTGCCAGCTCACCAAACAGGGCACAAGAGACCCAGTACTTC. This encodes CASSPNRAQETQYF.

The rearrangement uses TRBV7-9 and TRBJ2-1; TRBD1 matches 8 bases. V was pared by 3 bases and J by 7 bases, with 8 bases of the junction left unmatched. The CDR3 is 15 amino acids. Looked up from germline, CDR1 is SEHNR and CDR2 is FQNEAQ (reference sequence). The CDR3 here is CASSFPRDRQNEQFF. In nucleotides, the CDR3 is TGTGCCAGCAGCTTCCCCCGGGACAGGCAAAATGAGCAGTTCTTC.

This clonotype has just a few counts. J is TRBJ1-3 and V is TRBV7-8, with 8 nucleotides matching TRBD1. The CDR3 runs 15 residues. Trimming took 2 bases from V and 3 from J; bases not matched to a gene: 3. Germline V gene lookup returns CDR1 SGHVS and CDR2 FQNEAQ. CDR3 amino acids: CASSLTDRGGNTIYF. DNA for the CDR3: TGTGCCAGCAGCTTAACTGACAGGGGTGGAAACACCATATATTTT.

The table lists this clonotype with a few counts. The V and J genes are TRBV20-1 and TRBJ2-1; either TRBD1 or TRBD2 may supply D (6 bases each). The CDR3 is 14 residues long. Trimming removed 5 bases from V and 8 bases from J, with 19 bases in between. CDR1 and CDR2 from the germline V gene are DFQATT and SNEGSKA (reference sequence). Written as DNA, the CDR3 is TGCAGTGCTCTCAGGGGCGGGGTCCCCGATGAGCAGTTCTTC. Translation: CSALRGGVPDEQFF.